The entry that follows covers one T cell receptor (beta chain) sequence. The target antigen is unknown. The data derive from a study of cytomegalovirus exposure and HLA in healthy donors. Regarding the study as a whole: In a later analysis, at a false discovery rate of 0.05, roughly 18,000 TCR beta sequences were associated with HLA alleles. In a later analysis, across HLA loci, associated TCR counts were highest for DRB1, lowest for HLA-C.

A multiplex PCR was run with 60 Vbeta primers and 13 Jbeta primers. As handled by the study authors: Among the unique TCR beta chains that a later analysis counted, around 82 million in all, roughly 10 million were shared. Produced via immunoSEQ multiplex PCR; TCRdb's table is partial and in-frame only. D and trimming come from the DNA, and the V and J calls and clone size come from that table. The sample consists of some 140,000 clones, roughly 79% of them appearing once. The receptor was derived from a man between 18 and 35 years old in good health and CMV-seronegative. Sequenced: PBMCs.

The CDR3 is CSVELNTEAFF. CDR3 coding DNA: TGCAGCGTTGAATTAAACACTGAAGCTTTCTTT. The rearrangement links TRBV29-1 to TRBJ1-1; D remains unclear. The CDR3 runs 11 residues. Germline CDR1 and CDR2: SQVTM and ANQGSEA. Trimming stripped 2 bases from V and 2 bases from J, with 3 bases between.